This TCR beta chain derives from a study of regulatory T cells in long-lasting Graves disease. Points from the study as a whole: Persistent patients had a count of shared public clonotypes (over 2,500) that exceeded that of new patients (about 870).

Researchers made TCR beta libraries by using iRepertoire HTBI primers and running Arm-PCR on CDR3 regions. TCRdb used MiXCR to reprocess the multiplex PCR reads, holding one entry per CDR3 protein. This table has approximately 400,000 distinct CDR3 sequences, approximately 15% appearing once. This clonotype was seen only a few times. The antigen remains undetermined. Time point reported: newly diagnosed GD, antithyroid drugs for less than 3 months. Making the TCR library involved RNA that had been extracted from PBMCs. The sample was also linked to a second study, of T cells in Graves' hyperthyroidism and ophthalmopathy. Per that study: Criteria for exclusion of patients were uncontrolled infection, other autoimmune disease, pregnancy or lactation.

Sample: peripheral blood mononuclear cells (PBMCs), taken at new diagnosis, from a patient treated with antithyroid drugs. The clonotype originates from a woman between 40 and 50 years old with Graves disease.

The CDR3 nucleotides read TGTGCCAGCAGTTTAAGGGACGGGGAAGAGACCCAGTACTTC. Protein sequence: CASSLRDGEETQYF. This chain uses TRBV12-3 or TRBV12-4 with TRBJ2-5; D might be TRBD1 or TRBD2, each matching 5 bases. The CDR3 contains 14 residues. Trimming stripped 2 bases from V and 3 bases from J, with 10 bases between.